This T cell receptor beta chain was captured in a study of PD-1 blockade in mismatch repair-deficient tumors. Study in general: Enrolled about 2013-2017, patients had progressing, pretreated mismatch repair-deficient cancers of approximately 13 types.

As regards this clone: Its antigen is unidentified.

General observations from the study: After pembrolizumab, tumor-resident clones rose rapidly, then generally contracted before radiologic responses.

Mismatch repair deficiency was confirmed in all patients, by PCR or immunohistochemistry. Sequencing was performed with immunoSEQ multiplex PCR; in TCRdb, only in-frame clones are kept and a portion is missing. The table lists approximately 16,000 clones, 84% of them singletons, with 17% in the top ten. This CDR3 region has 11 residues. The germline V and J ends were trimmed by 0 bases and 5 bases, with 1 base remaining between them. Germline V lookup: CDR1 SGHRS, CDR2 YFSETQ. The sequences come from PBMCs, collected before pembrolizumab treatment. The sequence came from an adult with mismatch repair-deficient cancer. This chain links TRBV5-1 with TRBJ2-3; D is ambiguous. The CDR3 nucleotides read TGCGCCAGCAGCTTGGGAGATACGCAGTATTTT. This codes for CASSLGDTQYF.